Below are 12 T cell receptor beta chains sequenced from a single sample in a study of T cell responses to AZD1222 COVID-19 vaccine. Sequenced by immunoSEQ multiplex PCR; TCRdb stores in-frame clones only, minus some. The sample lists around 260,000 clones; roughly 93% were seen once. Sequences were derived from peripheral blood, sampled on day 0 of AZD1222 vaccination. The receptors come from an adult in good health.

This chain connects TRBV4-3 to TRBJ1-5; D remains ambiguous. Germline lookup yields CDR1 LGHNA and CDR2 YSLEER. The CDR3 is 16 amino acids. Trimming cost V 0 bases and J 4 bases, with 13 bases left between them. CDR3 loop: CASSQDRAPGNQPQHF. The DNA of the CDR3 is TGCGCCAGCAGCCAAGATCGGGCCCCGGGGAATCAGCCCCAGCATTTT.

The gene calls are TRBV19 and TRBJ2-3; 10 bases are shared with TRBD2. The length of the CDR3 is 15 residues. Germline assignment: CDR1 LNHDA and CDR2 SQIVND (reference sequence). After removal of 6 bases from V and 5 bases from J, the junction contained 8 bases not matched to a gene. CDR3 in amino acids: CASSETGTSVDTQYF. CDR3 DNA sequence: TGTGCCAGTAGCGAAACCGGGACTAGCGTAGATACGCAGTATTTT.

This sequence joins TRBV5-1 and TRBJ1-1; no firm D call. Trimming left V 1 base short and J 2 bases short, with 12 bases between. This CDR3 has 15 amino acids. The germline gives CDR1 SGHRS, CDR2 YFSETQ. The CDR3 nucleotides are TGCGCCAGCAGCTTGATGAACAAAATCAACACTGAAGCTTTCTTT. Translating gives CASSLMNKINTEAFF.

This chain connects TRBV28 to TRBJ1-5, with D maybe TRBD1 (6 bases). The CDR3 contains 15 residues. The V gene's germline CDR1 is MDHEN and CDR2 SYDVKM. The germline V and J ends were trimmed by 6 bases and 6 bases, with 18 bases remaining between them. DNA for the CDR3: TGTGCCAGCAGGAAACAGGGAGGTAAGGGTCAGCCCCAGCATTTT. Translating gives CASRKQGGKGQPQHF.

The chain combines TRBV20-1 with TRBJ2-7; 14 bases match TRBD2. Germline V CDR1 and CDR2: DFQATT, SNEGSKA (reference sequence). V lost 3 bases to trimming and J lost 2 bases; unmatched junction nucleotides: 3. This CDR3 comprises 15 residues. CDR3 in DNA: TGCAGTGCTAGTAAGGGACTAGCGGGGGCCTACGAGCAGTACTTC. Translating gives CSASKGLAGAYEQYF.

The rearrangement uses TRBV6-1 and TRBJ2-7, with TRBD2 matching 14 bases. V dropped 2 bases and J dropped 7; count of bases not matched to a gene: 7. From germline, CDR1 is MNHNS and CDR2 SASEGT. The CDR3 runs to 16 residues. CDR3 residues: CASSELRTSGRWEQYF. The CDR3 nucleotides read TGTGCCAGCAGTGAATTGCGGACTAGCGGGAGGTGGGAGCAGTACTTC.

This clone appeared a single time. The chain combines TRBV20-1 with TRBJ1-1; D remains ambiguous. Germline CDR1 DFQATT, CDR2 SNEGSKA (reference sequence). This CDR3 has 11 residues. V lost 6 bases and J lost 3, with 8 bases in between. The DNA for the CDR3 is TGCAGTGCCACTACCTACACTGAAGCTTTCTTT. Its protein product is CSATTYTEAFF.

The chain joins TRBV9 to TRBJ1-4; D is perhaps TRBD1 (5 bases). CDR3 size: 15 residues. Germline assignment: CDR1 SGDLS and CDR2 YYNGEE. V lost 0 bases and J lost 5, with 11 bases in between. The CDR3 DNA reads TGTGCCAGCAGCGTAGAGGGACGGCTAAATGAAAAACTGTTTTTT. It is translated as CASSVEGRLNEKLFF.

The rearrangement uses TRBV7-6 and TRBJ2-3; 12 bases agree with TRBD2. Trimming took 1 base from V and 1 from J; bases not matched to a gene: 3. Looked up from germline, CDR1 is SGHVS and CDR2 is FNYEAQ. This CDR3 has 17 residues. CDR3 sequence (DNA): TGTGCCAGCAGCTTAGGGAGACTAGCGGGGGGCACAGATACGCAGTATTTT. The encoded protein is CASSLGRLAGGTDTQYF.

This clone showed up just once. V usage is TRBV28 and J usage is TRBJ1-1; no firm D call. V shed 8 bases and J shed 4 bases, with 17 bases lying between them. From germline, CDR1 is MDHEN and CDR2 SYDVKM. There are 14 residues in the CDR3. The CDR3, as DNA: TGTGCCAGCCTTTGGGCAGCGGGTGGCACTGAAGCTTTCTTT. It translates to CASLWAAGGTEAFF.

This clone was counted only a few times. The chain carries TRBV6-5 and TRBJ1-2; D is undetermined. Germline assignment: CDR1 MNHEY and CDR2 SVGAGI. Trimming cost V 2 bases and J 4 bases, with 17 bases left between them. This CDR3 is built from 16 residues. The CDR3 loop reads CASSYGPWRAGYGYTF. The CDR3 nucleotides read TGTGCCAGCAGTTACGGGCCCTGGAGAGCGGGCTATGGCTACACCTTC.

V usage is TRBV6-5 and J usage is TRBJ1-5, with 7 bases matching TRBD1. Losses at the gene ends were 8 bases for V and 4 bases for J; bases not matched to a gene: 5. CDR1 and CDR2 (germline): MNHEY, SVGAGI. This CDR3 spans 13 amino acids. CDR3 nucleotides: TGTGCCAGCGCCGACAGGGATAATCAGCCCCAGCATTTT. This sequence encodes CASADRDNQPQHF.